This passage covers 11 T cell receptor beta chains from one sample sequenced in a study of early T cells in non-severe SARS-CoV-2 infection. Via MiXCR, TCRdb re-called the 5' RACE reads, giving one row per CDR3 protein. Of about 70,000 distinct CDR3 sequences in the sample, around 13% were seen once. The source material was whole blood. The receptors stem from an adult who was a healthcare worker with PCR-confirmed SARS-CoV-2 infection or an uninfected control (not recorded which).

This clonotype was seen only a few times. The chain couples TRBV28 to TRBJ2-7; 8 bases match TRBD1. V gave up 6 bases and J gave up 4 bases; unmatched junction bases: 14. The germline V gene has CDR1 MDHEN and CDR2 SYDVKM. The CDR3 runs to 16 residues. The CDR3 bases are TGTGCCAGCAGACTAAGACCCGGGACAGGAATATACGAGCAGTACTTC. Translation gives CASRLRPGTGIYEQYF.

The chain links TRBV29-1 to TRBJ1-1; TRBD1 might be the D (5 bases). The CDR3 spans 13 residues. V lost 6 bases and J 0 bases, leaving 11 bases between the germline ends. Germline V gene data show CDR1 as SQVTM and CDR2 as ANQGSEA. The CDR3 here is CSVQEGVNTEAFF. The DNA of the CDR3 is TGCAGCGTGCAAGAAGGGGTGAACACTGAAGCTTTCTTT.

The table lists this clonotype with a few counts. The chain joins TRBV5-4 to TRBJ1-1; D may be TRBD1 (6 bases). V was clipped by 4 bases and J by 11 bases, with 12 bases between them. Per germline, CDR1 SGHNT and CDR2 YYREEE (reference sequence). The CDR3 sequence is 11 residues long. In nucleotides, the CDR3 is TGTGCCAGCAGCGAACAGGGCATGGCTTTCTTT. Protein: CASSEQGMAFF. The variable domain in full, completed from reference TRBV5-4 and TRBJ1-1, reads ETGVTQSPTHLIKTRGQQVTLRCSSQSGHNTVSWYQQALGQGPQFIFQYYREEENGRGNFPPRFSGLQFPNYSSELNVNALELDDSALYLCASSEQGMAFFGQGTRLTVV.

This clonotype came up a few times. The V call is TRBV7-2, the J call TRBJ2-1, with 10 bases lining up with TRBD2. The V and J ends lost 5 bases and 3 bases, in that order; junction bases with no gene match: 16. The CDR3 length is 19 residues. Germline CDR1 is SGHTA and CDR2 is FQGNSA. In nucleotides, the CDR3 is TGTGCCAGCAGCCCTCCGCCCAGGCTAGCGGGGGTTCACTACAATGAGCAGTTCTTC. This sequence encodes CASSPPPRLAGVHYNEQFF.

This clonotype showed up many times. V and J are TRBV11-2 and TRBJ2-7; 8 bases map to TRBD2. J gave up 12 bases and V 3 bases, and 13 bases lay outside the gene matches. Germline V gene data show CDR1 as SGHAT and CDR2 as FQNNGV. The CDR3 covers 14 residues. The CDR3 coding sequence is TGTGCCAGCAGCTTTGATTCGGGAGGGACCGCCCGGTACTTC. Translating gives CASSFDSGGTARYF.

This rearrangement joins TRBV28 to TRBJ2-1; no reliable D call. V lost 6 bases and J lost 0, with 9 bases in between. From germline, CDR1 is MDHEN and CDR2 SYDVKM. The CDR3 totals 14 residues. In DNA, the CDR3 is TGTGCCAGCAGCCAAGTTAGCTCCTACAATGAGCAGTTCTTC. Translated: CASSQVSSYNEQFF.

This clonotype showed up many times. The CDR3 is CASSYSRESYNEQFF. CDR3 coding DNA: TGTGCCAGCAGTTACTCTCGGGAGTCCTACAATGAGCAGTTCTTC. The gene calls are TRBV7-2 and TRBJ2-1; D might be TRBD2 (6 bases). The CDR3 consists of 15 residues. Trimming shortened V by 6 bases and J by 1 base, and 13 bases separated the two germline ends. Germline loops: CDR1 SGHTA, CDR2 FQGNSA. The variable domain in full, completed from reference TRBV7-2 and TRBJ2-1, reads GAGVSQSPSNKVTEKGKDVELRCDPISGHTALYWYRQSLGQGLEFLIYFQGNSAPDKSGLPSDRFSAERTGGSVSTLTIQRTQQEDSAVYLCASSYSRESYNEQFFGPGTRLTVL.

This clonotype occurred many times. V and J are TRBV18 and TRBJ1-4; D call uncertain. Trimming left V 0 bases short and J 6 bases short, with 5 bases between. The V gene's germline CDR1 is KGHSH and CDR2 LQKENI. The CDR3 covers 13 residues. CDR3 protein: CASSPPGDEKLFF. The CDR3, as DNA: TGTGCCAGCTCACCACCGGGAGATGAAAAACTGTTTTTT.

The chain joins TRBV28 to TRBJ1-4; no firm D call. Germline loops: CDR1 MDHEN, CDR2 SYDVKM. The CDR3 covers 15 residues. The germline V and J ends were trimmed by 5 bases and 5 bases, with 15 bases remaining between them. The CDR3 protein is CASSPFRGPNEKLFF. The CDR3 bases are TGTGCCAGCAGTCCCTTCAGAGGCCCCAATGAAAAACTGTTTTTT.

This clonotype appeared a few times. The chain is built from TRBV28 and TRBJ1-1, with TRBD1 matching over 7 bases. V lost 8 bases, J lost 9 bases, and 12 bases stayed unmatched. CDR3 length equals 13 residues. Per the germline V gene, CDR1 is MDHEN and CDR2 is SYDVKM. The CDR3 coding sequence is TGTGCCAGCGGGACCGGGACAGAGTTCAAAGCTTTCTTT. Translated: CASGTGTEFKAFF.

This clonotype has just a few counts. The chain is built from TRBV7-2 and TRBJ2-5; perhaps TRBD1 as D (5 bases). From germline, CDR1 is SGHTA and CDR2 FQGNSA. The CDR3 is 13 amino acids. The V end was cut by 5 bases, the J end by 3 bases, with 10 bases between. CDR3 residues: CASSPRTKETQYF. The CDR3 bases are TGTGCCAGCAGCCCGCGGACAAAAGAGACCCAGTACTTC.